The present entry profiles one T cell receptor (beta chain) with its context. As yet, its antigen is unknown. This record comes from a study of neoadjuvant nivolumab and ipilimumab in lung cancer. Overall study context: Patients got nivolumab 3 mg/kg on days 1, 15 and 29; combination added ipilimumab 1 mg/kg day 1. Findings of the study overall: Pretherapy blood TCR richness correlated positively with resected tumor richness. Resected tumors had greater TCR richness and clonality than uninvolved lung.

Some clones are missing from TCRdb's copy, which holds only in-frame ones; the method was immunoSEQ multiplex PCR. The table has fewer than 40,000 clones, roughly 89% seen once. Trimming took 3 bases from V and 5 from J; bases not matched to a gene: 8. The germline V gene has CDR1 SGHAT and CDR2 FQNNGV. This CDR3 region has 15 residues. The receptor's source is an adult with non-small cell lung cancer. The sequenced sample was peripheral blood, obtained before neoadjuvant nivolumab, alone or with ipilimumab. The chain is built from TRBV11-2 and TRBJ2-5, with 8 nucleotides matching TRBD1. The CDR3: CASSFDRGPYETQYF. CDR3 nucleotide sequence: TGTGCCAGCAGCTTCGACAGGGGCCCTTACGAGACCCAGTACTTC.